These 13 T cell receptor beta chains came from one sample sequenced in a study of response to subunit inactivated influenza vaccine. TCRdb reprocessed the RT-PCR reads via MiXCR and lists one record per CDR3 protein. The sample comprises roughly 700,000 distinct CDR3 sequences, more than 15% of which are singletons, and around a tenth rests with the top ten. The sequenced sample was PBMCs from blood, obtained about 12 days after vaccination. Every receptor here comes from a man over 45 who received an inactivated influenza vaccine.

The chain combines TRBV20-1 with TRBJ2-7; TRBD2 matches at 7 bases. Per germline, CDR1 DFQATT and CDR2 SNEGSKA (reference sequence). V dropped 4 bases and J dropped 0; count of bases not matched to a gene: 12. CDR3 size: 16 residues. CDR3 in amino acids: CSAKEGGGLSSYEQYF. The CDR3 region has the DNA TGCAGTGCTAAAGAGGGCGGGGGACTCAGCTCCTACGAGCAGTACTTC.

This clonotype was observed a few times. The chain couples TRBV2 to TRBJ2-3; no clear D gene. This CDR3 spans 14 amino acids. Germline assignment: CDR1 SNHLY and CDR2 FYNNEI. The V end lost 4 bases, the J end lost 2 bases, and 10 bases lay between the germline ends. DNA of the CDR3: TGTGCCAGCAGTGCGGTCCCCGTCACAGATACGCAGTATTTT. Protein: CASSAVPVTDTQYF.

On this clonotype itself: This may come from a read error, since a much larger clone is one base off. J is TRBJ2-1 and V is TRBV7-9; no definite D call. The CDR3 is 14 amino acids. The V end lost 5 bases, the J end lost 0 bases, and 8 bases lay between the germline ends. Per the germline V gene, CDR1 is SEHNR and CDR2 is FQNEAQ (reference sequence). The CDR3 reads CASSPPTSYNEQFF. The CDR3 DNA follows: TGTGCCAGCAGCCCGCCGACCTCCTACAATGAGCAGTTCTTC.

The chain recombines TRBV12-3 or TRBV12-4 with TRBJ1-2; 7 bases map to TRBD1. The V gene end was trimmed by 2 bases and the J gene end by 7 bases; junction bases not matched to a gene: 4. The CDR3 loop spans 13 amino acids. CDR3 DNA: TGTGCCAGCAGTTTACGGGACAGCGGTGGCTACACCTTC. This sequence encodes CASSLRDSGGYTF.

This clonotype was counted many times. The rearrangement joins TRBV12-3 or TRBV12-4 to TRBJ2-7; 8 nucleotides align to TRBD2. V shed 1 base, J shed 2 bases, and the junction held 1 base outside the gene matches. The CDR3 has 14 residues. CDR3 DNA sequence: TGTGCCAGCAGTTTAGAGCGGGGGACCTACGAGCAGTACTTC. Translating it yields CASSLERGTYEQYF.

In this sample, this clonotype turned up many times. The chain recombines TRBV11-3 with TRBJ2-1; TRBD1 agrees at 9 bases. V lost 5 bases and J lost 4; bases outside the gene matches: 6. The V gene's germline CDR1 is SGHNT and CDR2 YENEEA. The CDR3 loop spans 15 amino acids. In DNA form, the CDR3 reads TGTGCCAGCAGCCCTAGACAGGGGGGTTACAATGAGCAGTTCTTC. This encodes CASSPRQGGYNEQFF.

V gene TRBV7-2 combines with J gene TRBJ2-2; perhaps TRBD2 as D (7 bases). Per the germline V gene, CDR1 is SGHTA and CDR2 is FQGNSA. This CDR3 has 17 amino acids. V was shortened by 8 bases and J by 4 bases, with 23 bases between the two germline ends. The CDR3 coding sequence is TGTGCCAGCGACCTGGGGCCCGGGGGGCCGAGCACCGGGGAGCTGTTTTTT. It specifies CASDLGPGGPSTGELFF.

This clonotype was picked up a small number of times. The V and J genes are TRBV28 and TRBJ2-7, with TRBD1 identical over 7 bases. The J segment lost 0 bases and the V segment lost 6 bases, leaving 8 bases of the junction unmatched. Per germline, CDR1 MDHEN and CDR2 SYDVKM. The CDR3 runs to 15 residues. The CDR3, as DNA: TGTGCCAGCAGAATCGGGACAGCGATCTCCTACGAGCAGTACTTC. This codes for CASRIGTAISYEQYF.

The CDR3 reads CATSDPRGGRVGTDTQYF. DNA of the CDR3: TGTGCCACCAGTGACCCCCGTGGAGGGAGGGTAGGGACAGATACGCAGTATTTT. The chain has TRBV24-1 and TRBJ2-3; 7 bases fit TRBD2. This CDR3 region has 18 residues. With 4 bases clipped from V and 3 bases from J, the junction kept 15 bases outside the gene matches. The germline V gene has CDR1 KGHDR and CDR2 SFDVKD.

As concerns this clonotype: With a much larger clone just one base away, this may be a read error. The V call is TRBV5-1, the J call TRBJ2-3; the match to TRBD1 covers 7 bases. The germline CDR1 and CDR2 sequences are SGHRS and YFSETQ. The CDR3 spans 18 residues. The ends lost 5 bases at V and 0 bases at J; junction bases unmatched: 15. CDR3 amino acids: CASSSGTACLASTDTQYF. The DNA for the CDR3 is TGCGCCAGCAGTTCCGGGACAGCTTGCCTCGCTAGCACAGATACGCAGTATTTT.

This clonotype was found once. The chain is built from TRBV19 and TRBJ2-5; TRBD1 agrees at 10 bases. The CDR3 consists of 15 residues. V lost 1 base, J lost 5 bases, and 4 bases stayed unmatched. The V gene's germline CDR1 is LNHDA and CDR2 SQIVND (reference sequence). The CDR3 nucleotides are TGTGCCAGTAGTATAGGACAGGGGGCCGGGGAGACCCAGTACTTC. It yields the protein CASSIGQGAGETQYF.

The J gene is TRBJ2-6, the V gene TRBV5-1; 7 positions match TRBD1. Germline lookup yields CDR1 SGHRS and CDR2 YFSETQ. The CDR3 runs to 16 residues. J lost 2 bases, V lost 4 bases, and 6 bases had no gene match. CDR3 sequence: CASSPTGLTGANVLTF. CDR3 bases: TGCGCCAGCAGCCCGACAGGGCTAACTGGGGCCAACGTCCTGACTTTC. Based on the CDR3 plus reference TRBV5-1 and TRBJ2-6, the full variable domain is KAGVTQTPRYLIKTRGQQVTLSCSPISGHRSVSWYQQTPGQGLQFLFEYFSETQRNKGNFPGRFSGRQFSNSRSEMNVSTLELGDSALYLCASSPTGLTGANVLTFGAGSRLTVL.

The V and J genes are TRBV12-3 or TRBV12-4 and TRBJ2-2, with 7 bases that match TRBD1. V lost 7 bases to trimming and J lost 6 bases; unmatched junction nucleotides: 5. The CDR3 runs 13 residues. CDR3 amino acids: CASNRGRPGELFF. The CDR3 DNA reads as TGTGCCAGCAATAGGGGGCGTCCCGGGGAGCTGTTTTTT.